The clone carrying this T cell receptor (beta chain) was counted only a few times. Antigen specificity is unknown. V dropped 3 bases and J dropped 9 bases, with 16 bases sitting between them. Germline V gene data show CDR1 as SGHRS and CDR2 as YFSETQ. This CDR3 is built from 14 residues. As the method for making TCR beta libraries, quantitative 5'-RACE with molecular barcodes was used. TCRdb processed the 5' RACE reads anew with MiXCR; each CDR3 protein has one entry. The table has hundreds of thousands of distinct CDR3 sequences, over 9.5% seen once. This sample is drawn from a study of CD8 T cells in ankylosing spondylitis. Findings of the study overall: Matched ankylosing spondylitis synovial fluid reportedly contained a significantly enriched population of disease-linked clones. A number of the motif variants had already been described in reactive arthritis synovial fluid and blood. Fewer than 10 highly homologous variants made up a TCR beta motif that seemed to typify ankylosing spondylitis blood.

Sequences were obtained from blood, either unsorted or a sorted T cell fraction (not recorded which). The sequence came from a male donor with ankylosing spondylitis. The chain links TRBV5-1 to TRBJ2-1; a weak D match, TRBD2 (5 bases). CDR3 sequence: CASSSWAVEAEQFF. DNA for the CDR3: TGCGCCAGCAGCTCCTGGGCAGTGGAGGCTGAGCAGTTCTTC.